A single TCR beta chain is shown here with its context. What it binds is not known. This sample was taken from a study of shared clonotypes between healthy human individuals. Looking at the study overall: Serving as donors were two women and a few men, whose ages spanned 18 to 49. General study results and limits: Naive subsets generally had larger estimated richness than memory subsets.

Naive CD45RA+ and memory CD45RA-negative subsets were split from CD4+ cells. The germline V gene has CDR1 MNHNS and CDR2 SASEGT. V was pared by 5 bases and J by 0 bases, with 3 bases of the junction left unmatched. The CDR3 runs to 15 residues. Produced via immunoSEQ multiplex PCR; TCRdb's table is partial and in-frame only. This sample has a few million clones, with 85% to 95% found just once. V is TRBV6-1 and J is TRBJ2-2, with 7 positions matching TRBD1. The TCR was taken from a man aged 18 to 29 in good health. Some clones in this sample may be carry-over from other donors' samples. Sequencing was done on a sample of naive CD4+ T cells from PBMCs. The sample's subset: CD45RA+ positively selected. The CDR3 DNA is TGTGCCAGCAGTAGGGGACAGACGAACACCGGGGAGCTGTTTTTT. Translating gives CASSRGQTNTGELFF.